This T cell receptor (beta chain) is drawn from a study of OX40 agonist ivuxolimab in advanced cancers. Profiled with immunoSEQ multiplex PCR; TCRdb holds only in-frame clones, not every one. The sample includes tens of thousands of clones, 75% to 85% of them seen just once. The sample consisted of CD4+ or CD8+ T cells sorted from blood, taken in a trial of the OX40 agonist ivuxolimab. The receptor was isolated from an adult with an advanced solid tumor such as melanoma, head and neck, liver or kidney cancer.

DNA of the CDR3: TGTGCCAGCAGCGTAGCTAGTCCGGAGGCCAATGAGCAGTTCTTC. Protein sequence: CASSVASPEANEQFF. This rearrangement joins TRBV9 to TRBJ2-1; possible D gene TRBD2, 5 bases. Trimming stripped 0 bases from V and 6 bases from J, with 13 bases between. The CDR3 loop spans 15 amino acids. The germline gives CDR1 SGDLS, CDR2 YYNGEE.